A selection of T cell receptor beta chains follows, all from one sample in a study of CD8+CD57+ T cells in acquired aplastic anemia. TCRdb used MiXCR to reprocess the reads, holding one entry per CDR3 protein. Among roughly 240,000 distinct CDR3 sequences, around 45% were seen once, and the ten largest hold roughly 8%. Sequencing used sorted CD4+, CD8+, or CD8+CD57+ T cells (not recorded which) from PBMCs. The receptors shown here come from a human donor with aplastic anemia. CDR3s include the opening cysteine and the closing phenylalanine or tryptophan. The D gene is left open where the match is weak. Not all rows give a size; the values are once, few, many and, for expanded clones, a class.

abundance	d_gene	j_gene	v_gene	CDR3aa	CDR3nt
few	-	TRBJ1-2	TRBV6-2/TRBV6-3	CASSPPVTELLWGYTF	TGTGCCAGCAGTCCCCCTGTGACAGAACTACTATGGGGCTACACCTTC
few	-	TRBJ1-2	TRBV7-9	CASSPGPTHYGYTF	TGTGCCAGCAGCCCGGGACCTACACACTATGGCTACACCTTC
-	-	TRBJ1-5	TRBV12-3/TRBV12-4	CASTTAFYQPQHF	TGTGCCAGCACTACAGCCTTCTATCAGCCCCAGCATTTT
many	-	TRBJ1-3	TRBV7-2	CASSFRQVSGNTIYF	TGTGCCAGCAGCTTCCGACAGGTCTCTGGAAACACCATATATTTT
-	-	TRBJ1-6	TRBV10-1	CASRRGVPSPLHF	TGCGCCAGCAGGCGAGGGGTCCCCTCACCCCTCCACTTT
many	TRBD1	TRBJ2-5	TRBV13	CASSRWTGSFQETQYF	TGTGCCAGCAGCCGTTGGACAGGGAGCTTCCAAGAGACCCAGTACTTC
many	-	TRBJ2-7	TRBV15	CATSSSSNEQYF	TGTGCCACCAGCAGCAGTTCTAACGAGCAGTACTTC
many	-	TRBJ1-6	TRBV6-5	CASGLKGNLPLHF	TGTGCCAGCGGTTTGAAGGGGAATTTACCCCTCCACTTT
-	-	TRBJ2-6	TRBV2	CASSVWRSGANVLTF	TGTGCCAGCAGTGTCTGGCGTTCGGGGGCCAACGTCCTGACTTTC
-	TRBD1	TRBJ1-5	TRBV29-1	CSVTGTGGAQPQHF	TGCAGCGTTACAGGGACAGGGGGCGCTCAGCCCCAGCATTTT
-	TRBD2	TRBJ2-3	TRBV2	CASSGTGGAGDTQYF	TGTGCCAGCAGTGGAACCGGGGGGGCCGGAGATACGCAGTATTTT
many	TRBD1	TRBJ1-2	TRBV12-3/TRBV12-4	CASSLGATGENYGYTF	TGTGCCAGCAGTTTAGGCGCGACAGGGGAAAACTATGGCTACACCTTC
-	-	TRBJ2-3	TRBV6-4	CASSERKYVTDTQYF	TGTGCCAGCAGTGAAAGGAAATATGTTACAGATACGCAGTATTTT
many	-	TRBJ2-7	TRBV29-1	CSVEDSSGAGEQYF	TGCAGCGTTGAAGATAGCTCAGGGGCTGGCGAGCAGTACTTC
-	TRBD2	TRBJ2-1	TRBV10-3	CAISDVRGGGNEQFF	TGTGCCATCAGTGATGTGCGGGGGGGGGGCAATGAGCAGTTCTTC
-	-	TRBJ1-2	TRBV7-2	CASSLSGGVDGYTF	TGTGCCAGCAGCTTATCGGGGGGCGTTGATGGCTACACCTTC
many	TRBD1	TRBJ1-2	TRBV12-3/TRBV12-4	CASSPGTDPQANYGYTF	TGTGCCAGCAGTCCTGGGACAGATCCTCAAGCTAACTATGGCTACACCTTC
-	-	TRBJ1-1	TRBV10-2	CASSWGTNTEAFF	TGTGCCAGCAGCTGGGGGACGAACACTGAAGCTTTCTTT
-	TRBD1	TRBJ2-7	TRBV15	CATSPTGTRYEQYF	TGTGCCACCAGCCCGACAGGGACGAGGTACGAGCAGTACTTC
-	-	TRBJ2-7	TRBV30	CAYQGESYEQYF	TGTGCCTACCAGGGAGAGTCCTACGAGCAGTACTTC
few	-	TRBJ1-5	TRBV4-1	CASSQEAESNQPQHF	TGCGCCAGCAGCCAAGAGGCGGAGAGCAATCAGCCCCAGCATTTT
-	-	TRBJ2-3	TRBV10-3	CAISESTVRYTQYF	TGTGCCATCAGTGAGTCGACGGTAAGGTATACGCAGTATTTT
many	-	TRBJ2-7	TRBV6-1	CASILSTGTFEQYF	TGTGCCAGCATTCTATCCACCGGGACGTTCGAGCAGTACTTC
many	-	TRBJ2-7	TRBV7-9	CASSSKLGPGDTARYEQYF	TGTGCCAGCAGCTCAAAGCTGGGACCGGGGGATACGGCACGGTACGAGCAGTACTTC
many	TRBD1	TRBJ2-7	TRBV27	CASLDRETYEQYF	TGTGCCAGCCTGGACAGGGAGACCTACGAGCAGTACTTC
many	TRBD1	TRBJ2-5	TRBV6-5	CASSYLRTGWQETQYF	TGTGCCAGCAGTTACCTTCGGACAGGATGGCAAGAGACCCAGTACTTC
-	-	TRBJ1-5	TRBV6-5	CASGGAAHGPQHF	TGTGCCAGCGGGGGGGCGGCGCATGGGCCCCAGCATTTT
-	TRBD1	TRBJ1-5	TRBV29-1	CSGPGQGSQPQHF	TGCAGCGGGCCGGGACAGGGAAGTCAGCCCCAGCATTTT
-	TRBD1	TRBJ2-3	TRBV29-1	CSVVGGTGGTDTQYF	TGCAGCGTTGTGGGGGGGACAGGGGGTACAGATACGCAGTATTTT
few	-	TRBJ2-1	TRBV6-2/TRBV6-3	CASSYGPGHSSYNEQFF	TGTGCCAGCAGTTACGGGCCGGGGCACAGCTCCTACAATGAGCAGTTCTTC
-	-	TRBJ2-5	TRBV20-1	CSARRDFQETQYF	TGCAGTGCTAGGCGGGACTTCCAAGAGACCCAGTACTTC
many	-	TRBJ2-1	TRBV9	CASSVKDPISSYNEQFF	TGTGCCAGCAGCGTAAAAGATCCAATTAGCTCCTACAATGAGCAGTTCTTC
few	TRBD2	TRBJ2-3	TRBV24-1	CATSLGSGGAKTDTQYF	TGTGCCACCAGTTTGGGTAGCGGGGGGGCCAAGACAGATACGCAGTATTTT
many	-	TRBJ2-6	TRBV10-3	CAISESKVYSGANVLTF	TGTGCCATCAGTGAGTCCAAGGTCTACTCTGGGGCCAACGTCCTGACTTTC
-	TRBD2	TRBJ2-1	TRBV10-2	CASRSSGGANEQFF	TGCGCCAGCAGGTCTAGCGGGGGGGCCAATGAGCAGTTCTTC
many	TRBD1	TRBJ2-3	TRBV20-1	CSEDRSTDTQYF	TGCAGTGAGGACAGGAGCACAGATACGCAGTATTTT
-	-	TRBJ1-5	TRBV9	CASSLGRDQPQHF	TGTGCCAGCAGCTTAGGTCGTGATCAGCCCCAGCATTTT
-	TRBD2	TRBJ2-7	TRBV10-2	CASGGTSGSHEQYF	TGCGCCAGCGGAGGGACTAGCGGGAGCCACGAGCAGTACTTC
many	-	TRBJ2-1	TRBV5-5	CASSPGLVSYNEQFF	TGTGCCAGCAGCCCAGGATTAGTCTCCTACAATGAGCAGTTCTTC
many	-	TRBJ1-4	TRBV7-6	CASIARRTGRHEKLFF	TGTGCCAGCATTGCGCGGCGAACAGGGAGGCATGAAAAACTGTTTTTT
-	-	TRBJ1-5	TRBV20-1	CSARQGYQPQHF	TGCAGTGCGCGGCAGGGTTATCAGCCCCAGCATTTT
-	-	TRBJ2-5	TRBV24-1	CATSERGFSRETQYF	TGTGCCACCAGTGAGCGGGGATTCTCTAGGGAGACCCAGTACTTC